What follows are 20 T cell receptor beta chains derived from one specimen sequenced in a study of metastatic and nonmetastatic thyroid tumors. With MiXCR, TCRdb reprocessed the PCR reads. Found here are some 17,000 clones, about a quarter of them singletons; the top ten hold 15%. No treatment had been given to any patient before thyroid surgery. The sequenced sample was adjacent normal tissue. These receptors all stem from a female donor with papillary thyroid cancer or a benign thyroid nodule (not recorded which). Some clones in this sample may be carry-over from other donors' samples.

In this sample, this clone turned up a few times. The V gene is TRBV27, the J gene TRBJ1-2; D gene unclear. V was shortened by 0 bases and J by 3 bases, with 5 bases between the two germline ends. This CDR3 spans 13 amino acids. CDR1 MNHEY and CDR2 SMNVEV come from the germline V gene (reference sequence). The CDR3: CASSLSGDYGYTF. CDR3 coding DNA: TGTGCCAGCAGTTTATCAGGAGACTATGGCTACACCTTC.

This clone is medium-sized (0.01 to 0.1%). The junction departs from the called germline gene at one end, perhaps through a read error. The rearrangement links TRBV7-3 to TRBJ2-1, with 7 bases lining up with TRBD1. The CDR3 spans 15 residues. CDR1 and CDR2 (germline): SGHTA, FQGTGA. CDR3 loop: CASSLTGTDNNEQFF. CDR3 coding DNA: TGTGCCAGCAGCCTAACCGGGACAGACAACAATGAGCAGTTCTTC. The full variable domain, completed using reference TRBV7-3 and TRBJ2-1, is GAGVSQTPSNKVTEKGKYVELRCDPISGHTALYWYRQSLGQGPEFLIYFQGTGAADDSGLPNDRFFAVRPEGSVSTLKIQRTERGDSAVYLCASSLTGTDNNEQFFGPGTRLTVL.

The J gene is TRBJ1-4, the V gene TRBV11-3; no reliable D call. This CDR3 is built from 13 residues. Germline V gives CDR1 SGHNT, CDR2 YENEEA. Trimming shortened V by 0 bases and J by 13 bases, and 12 bases separated the two germline ends. The CDR3: CASSLDVSSRLFF. CDR3 nucleotide sequence: TGTGCCAGCAGCTTAGATGTGTCCAGTAGACTGTTTTTT.

This sequence joins TRBV2 and TRBJ2-7; 8 bases are shared with TRBD1. From germline, CDR1 is SNHLY and CDR2 FYNNEI. J lost 10 bases, V lost 2 bases, and 13 bases had no gene match. This CDR3 contains 15 residues. CDR3 DNA: TGTGCCAGCAGTGAAAATTACAGGGGGTCTGGGGATCAGTACTTC. It yields the protein CASSENYRGSGDQYF.

The CDR3 spells CASRSGQGHFRGYTF. CDR3 nucleotide sequence: TGTGCCAGCCGTTCTGGACAGGGACATTTTCGGGGCTACACCTTC. This chain joins TRBV27 and TRBJ1-2; 8 bases are shared with TRBD1. CDR1 is MNHEY, CDR2 SMNVEV, per germline (reference sequence). V gave up 8 bases and J gave up 8 bases; unmatched junction bases: 16. This CDR3 comprises 15 residues.

This clone was seen ten or more times. The CDR3 nucleotides read TGTGCCAGCACCAACGTCCCCAGGGGGTTGGGCTACACCTTC. Translated, it gives CASTNVPRGLGYTF. The chain employs TRBV5-4 and TRBJ1-2; 7 bases map to TRBD1. The CDR3 is 14 residues long. Losses at the gene ends were 6 bases for V and 8 bases for J; bases not matched to a gene: 13. Germline V lookup: CDR1 SGHNT, CDR2 YYREEE (reference sequence).

In regard to this clone: The junction departs from germline at one end; a sequencing error may be responsible. The chain employs TRBV20-1 and TRBJ2-1, with 7 bases that match TRBD2. The CDR3 consists of 13 residues. CDR1 is DFQATT, CDR2 SNEGSKA, per germline (reference sequence). The CDR3 sequence: CSLEGSSGHEQIF. CDR3 bases: TGCAGTCTCGAGGGGTCTAGCGGACATGAGCAGATCTTC.

V is TRBV4-2 and J is TRBJ2-1; no clear D gene. Germline CDR1 and CDR2: LGHNA and YNFKEQ. The CDR3 is made up of 14 amino acids. V was clipped by 4 bases and J by 4 bases, with 11 bases between them. The CDR3 nucleotides are TGTGCCAGCAGCCCACCGGACGGGTACAATGAGCAGTTCTTC. Protein: CASSPPDGYNEQFF.

In its sample, this clone was seen a few times. The chain has TRBV25-1 and TRBJ2-3; TRBD1 matches at 10 bases. CDR1 is MGHDK, CDR2 SYGVNS, per germline. CDR3 length: 17 amino acids. Losses at the gene ends were 3 bases for V and 2 bases for J; bases not matched to a gene: 8. The DNA of the CDR3 is TGTGCCAGCAGTGAGGACGGACAGGGGGTTCCCACAGATACGCAGTATTTT. This sequence encodes CASSEDGQGVPTDTQYF. The full variable domain, completed using reference TRBV25-1 and TRBJ2-3, is EADIYQTPRYLVIGTGKKITLECSQTMGHDKMYWYQQDPGMELHLIHYSYGVNSTEKGDLSSESTVSRIRTEHFPLTLESARPSHTSQYLCASSEDGQGVPTDTQYFGPGTRLTVL.

This clone was seen repeatedly, ten times or more. The chain recombines TRBV27 with TRBJ2-3, with 13 bases aligning to TRBD2. The V gene end was trimmed by 5 bases and the J gene end by 4 bases; junction bases not matched to a gene: 3. The V gene's germline CDR1 is MNHEY and CDR2 SMNVEV (reference sequence). The CDR3 totals 15 residues. The CDR3 DNA sequence: TGTGCCAGCAGTACTAGCGGGAGGGGGGCAGATACGCAGTATTTT. Protein product: CASSTSGRGADTQYF.

The genes are TRBV28 and TRBJ1-4, with no clear D. The CDR3 spans 12 residues. Per germline, CDR1 MDHEN and CDR2 SYDVKM. The V and J ends lost 6 bases and 10 bases respectively, with 12 bases between them. The CDR3 DNA follows: TGTGCCAGCAGCCTGAGGTCGGGAAAACTGTTTTTT. Its protein product is CASSLRSGKLFF.

The table lists this clone with many counts. Other DNA sequences in the sample encode the same CDR3. The chain employs TRBV4-1 and TRBJ2-3; D assignment may be TRBD1 or TRBD2 (5 bases each). The germline V gene encodes CDR1 MGHRA and CDR2 YSYEKL. Between the trimmed V and J ends, which lost 1 base and 4 bases, there was a span of 6 bases. This CDR3 contains 13 residues. CDR3 DNA: TGCGCCAGCAGCCAAGTGGGGGCAGATACGCAGTATTTT. It yields the protein CASSQVGADTQYF.

CDR3 DNA sequence: TGTGCCAGCAGTGAAGGGGGCAGGGCAGCGGAGACCCAGTACTTC. This encodes CASSEGGRAAETQYF. The chain joins TRBV6-4 to TRBJ2-5; 7 bases line up with TRBD1. With 3 bases clipped from V and 5 bases from J, the junction kept 9 bases outside the gene matches. The CDR3 is 15 amino acids. CDR1 is MRHNA and CDR2 is SNTAGT in the germline V gene.

The chain joins TRBV5-1 to TRBJ2-7; tentatively, D is TRBD1 or TRBD2 (6 bases each). Trimming removed 6 bases from V and 2 bases from J, with 15 bases in between. The CDR3 covers 14 residues. The germline V gene encodes CDR1 SGHRS and CDR2 YFSETQ. CDR3 loop: CASIRGGGPYEQYF. As DNA, the CDR3 is TGCGCCAGCATCCGAGGTGGGGGGCCCTACGAGCAGTACTTC. Complete variable domain (other parts from reference TRBV5-1 and TRBJ2-7): KAGVTQTPRYLIKTRGQQVTLSCSPISGHRSVSWYQQTPGQGLQFLFEYFSETQRNKGNFPGRFSGRQFSNSRSEMNVSTLELGDSALYLCASIRGGGPYEQYFGPGTRLTVT.

V and J are TRBV7-2 and TRBJ2-7; D may be TRBD2 (6 bases). Per germline, CDR1 SGHTA and CDR2 FQGNSA. CDR3 size: 15 residues. V was trimmed by 1 base and J by 5 bases, leaving 15 bases between them. The CDR3 region is CASSLEGGLANEQYF. CDR3 nucleotide sequence: TGTGCCAGCAGCTTAGAGGGCGGCCTAGCGAACGAGCAGTACTTC.

This clone was picked up many times. V usage is TRBV18 and J usage is TRBJ2-5; D possibly matches TRBD1 or TRBD2 (5 bases each). Deletions cut 6 bases from V and 5 bases from J, with 13 bases between. Germline V gives CDR1 KGHSH, CDR2 LQKENI. This CDR3 is built from 13 residues. In nucleotides, the CDR3 is TGTGCCAGCTCTCCCGGGGACCGGGAGACCCAGTACTTC. Translated, it gives CASSPGDRETQYF.

There are a few counts of this clone. The chain combines TRBV6-1 with TRBJ1-1; 10 bases agree with TRBD1. CDR1 MNHNS and CDR2 SASEGT come from the germline V gene. This CDR3 contains 15 residues. Losses at the gene ends were 6 bases for V and 4 bases for J; bases not matched to a gene: 8. For the CDR3, the DNA is TGTGCCAGCAGGCGGACAGGGGGAGGGGGCACTGAAGCTTTCTTT. It encodes CASRRTGGGGTEAFF.

The V and J genes are TRBV19 and TRBJ1-3; no clear D. The CDR3 totals 14 residues. CDR1 and CDR2 from the germline V gene are LNHDA and SQIVND (reference sequence). The germline V and J ends were trimmed by 4 bases and 0 bases, with 7 bases remaining between them. Here the CDR3 reads CASSTGLSGNTIYF. The CDR3 nucleotides read TGTGCCAGTAGTACCGGGCTCTCTGGAAACACCATATATTTT.

This clone was detected a few times. The V and J genes are TRBV28 and TRBJ2-7; 11 positions match TRBD1. V lost 7 bases and J lost 2; bases outside the gene matches: 4. CDR3 size: 14 residues. Germline loops: CDR1 MDHEN, CDR2 SYDVKM. DNA of the CDR3: TGTGCCAGCACCCAGGGACAGGGGGCCTACGAGCAGTACTTC. This gives the protein CASTQGQGAYEQYF. Full variable domain (outside the CDR3, taken from reference TRBV28 and TRBJ2-7): DVKVTQSSRYLVKRTGEKVFLECVQDMDHENMFWYRQDPGLGLRLIYFSYDVKMKEKGDIPEGYSVSREKKERFSLILESASTNQTSMYLCASTQGQGAYEQYFGPGTRLTVT.

By share of the sample, this clone is medium-sized. Because the CDR3 is missing its conserved closing phenylalanine or tryptophan, this is likely a read error. The V call is TRBV20-1, the J call TRBJ2-1, with D perhaps TRBD1 (6 bases). Trimming removed 5 bases at V and 3 bases at J, with 20 bases between. The CDR3 covers 16 residues. Germline V gene data show CDR1 as DFQATT and CDR2 as SNEGSKA (reference sequence). Here the CDR3 DNA reads TGCAGTGCTGAGGGGCAGGGGACCCTCTACTACAATGAGCAGTTCGTC. The encoded protein is CSAEGQGTLYYNEQFV.